The sequence of this T cell receptor (beta chain) was determined in a study of blood T cells in healthy people across ages. Notes on the study in general: The fall in TCR beta diversity per million T cells was roughly linear with age.

This clonotype has at least ten counts. Its matching antigen is unknown. Next came a second PCR, run for about 7 to 11 cycles, which used a sample-barcoded 5' primer along with a J-beta primer mix. TCRdb processed the 5' RACE reads anew with MiXCR; each CDR3 protein has one entry. Among fewer than 900,000 distinct CDR3 sequences listed, roughly 45% were seen once. For every donor, a draw yielded around 9.4 milliliters of peripheral blood. V was trimmed by 6 bases and J by 5 bases, leaving 19 bases between them. Germline CDR1 is MNHEY and CDR2 is SVGEGT. The CDR3 length is 15 residues. The sample comprised blood. The chain carries TRBV6-2 or TRBV6-3 and TRBJ2-5; D call uncertain. This TCR derives from a woman aged 55-69 years in good health. DNA of the CDR3: TGTGCCAGCAGCAAACGACCGACGCGTCGGGAGACCCAGTACTTC. Translated: CASSKRPTRRETQYF.